A single sample gave rise to the 20 T cell receptor beta chains below, sequenced in a study of CD8+ T cells in alopecia areata. This sample's treatment: oral pan-JAK inhibitor, 5-10 mg twice daily. As the sequencing template, cDNA was produced by extracting RNA and reverse transcribing it. TCRdb's copy holds only in-frame clones and misses some; the assay was immunoSEQ multiplex PCR. This sample yields 150,000 to 200,000 clones, of which 58% are seen a single time; about 5% belongs to the top ten. Sequences were derived from CD4+ T cells sorted from blood, sampled at week 24, from a patient treated with tofacitinib. The receptor source for this set is a human donor with alopecia areata.

CDR3 in DNA: TGTGCCTGGAGTGTACCCTTACTAGTAACCGGGGAGCTGTTTTTT. Translated: CAWSVPLLVTGELFF. The gene calls are TRBV30 and TRBJ2-2, with D tentatively TRBD2 (5 bases). The CDR3 loop spans 15 amino acids. Germline CDR1 GTSNPN, CDR2 SVGIG (reference sequence). With 0 bases removed from V and 5 bases from J, the gap between germline ends came to 13 bases.

This clone was seen more than once but under ten times. The chain recombines TRBV11-2 with TRBJ2-1; no firm D call. This CDR3 has 18 amino acids. Germline CDR1 SGHAT, CDR2 FQNNGV. Trimming stripped 4 bases from V and 0 bases from J, with 19 bases between. The CDR3 loop reads CASSSGKRGSSSYNEQFF. The CDR3 DNA follows: TGTGCCAGCAGCTCAGGAAAGCGCGGATCGAGCTCCTACAATGAGCAGTTCTTC.

This clone was counted a few times. The J gene is TRBJ2-3, the V gene TRBV30; D unclear. Germline V lookup: CDR1 GTSNPN, CDR2 SVGIG (reference sequence). The CDR3 extends over 12 amino acids. Trimming removed 1 base at V and 6 bases at J, with 8 bases between. CDR3 in amino acids: CAWSGGGDTQYF. The DNA of the CDR3 is TGTGCCTGGAGTGGGGGTGGCGATACGCAGTATTTT.

This sequence joins TRBV5-4 and TRBJ1-4; D is ambiguous. The ends were cut back, 1 base at V and 8 bases at J, with 12 bases in the middle. The CDR3 length is 14 residues. From germline, CDR1 is SGHNT and CDR2 YYREEE (reference sequence). In DNA, the CDR3 is TGTGCCAGCAGCTTGTACGGAGGAGGCGAAAAACTGTTTTTT. It translates to CASSLYGGGEKLFF. Looking up the rest from reference TRBV5-4 and TRBJ1-4 gives the full variable domain: ETGVTQSPTHLIKTRGQQVTLRCSSQSGHNTVSWYQQALGQGPQFIFQYYREEENGRGNFPPRFSGLQFPNYSSELNVNALELDDSALYLCASSLYGGGEKLFFGSGTQLSVL.

This clone was recorded a few times. The CDR3 DNA sequence: TGTGCCAGCAACGCCCTCAGGGGGACCTACGAGCAGTACTTC. Its translation: CASNALRGTYEQYF. This chain links TRBV6-6 with TRBJ2-7, with 7 bases aligning to TRBD1. The V and J ends lost 7 bases and 2 bases, in that order; junction bases with no gene match: 8. Germline values: CDR1 MNHNY, CDR2 SVGAGI (reference sequence). There are 14 residues in the CDR3.

A single count supports this clone. This chain uses TRBV11-3 with TRBJ2-2; 11 bases match TRBD2. This CDR3 has 18 amino acids. V shed 4 bases, J shed 6 bases, and the junction held 13 bases outside the gene matches. Germline-derived CDR1 and CDR2 are SGHNT and YENEEA. The CDR3 region has the DNA TGTGCCAGCAGCTCACTAGCGGGAGACCCCGCATTCCCCGGGGAGCTGTTTTTT. It is translated as CASSSLAGDPAFPGELFF.

The chain couples TRBV25-1 to TRBJ2-1; TRBD1 matches at 9 bases. The CDR3 has 17 residues. Germline V gives CDR1 MGHDK, CDR2 SYGVNS. With 2 bases clipped from V and 3 bases from J, the junction kept 8 bases outside the gene matches. CDR3 bases: TGTGCCAGCAGTGAAAACGGCCGGGACAGGGACTACAATGAGCAGTTCTTC. Its translation is CASSENGRDRDYNEQFF. The full variable domain, with the rest looked up from reference TRBV25-1 and TRBJ2-1, is EADIYQTPRYLVIGTGKKITLECSQTMGHDKMYWYQQDPGMELHLIHYSYGVNSTEKGDLSSESTVSRIRTEHFPLTLESARPSHTSQYLCASSENGRDRDYNEQFFGPGTRLTVL.

The chain links TRBV29-1 to TRBJ2-5; 8 bases agree with TRBD1. The CDR3 totals 13 residues. V was clipped by 8 bases and J by 5 bases; unmatched bases: 10. Germline loops: CDR1 SQVTM, CDR2 ANQGSEA. Here the CDR3 DNA reads TGCAGCCCAGAGGACAGGGTCTTGGAGACCCAGTACTTC. It specifies CSPEDRVLETQYF.

V gene TRBV6-5 combines with J gene TRBJ1-5; D is unclear. The CDR3 is made up of 13 amino acids. The germline CDR1 and CDR2 sequences are MNHEY and SVGAGI. The germline V and J ends were trimmed by 5 bases and 0 bases, with 5 bases remaining between them. In nucleotides, the CDR3 is TGTGCCAGCAGTGTCAGTAGCAATCAGCCCCAGCATTTT. Its protein is CASSVSSNQPQHF.

This clone was observed many times. The gene calls are TRBV12-2 and TRBJ2-7; the table's D gene call, TRBD2, was not cross checked with the DNA. TRBV12-2 is a recognized pseudogene. The CDR3 runs 14 residues. The CDR3 nucleotides read TGTGCAAGTCGCTTAGTAAGTACGGGAGCCGAGCAGTACTTC. Translated: CASRLVSTGAEQYF.

The chain couples TRBV7-2 to TRBJ2-3; 10 nucleotides line up with TRBD1. Germline-derived CDR1 and CDR2 are SGHTA and FQGNSA. V lost 6 bases, J lost 5 bases, and 2 bases stayed unmatched. CDR3 size: 13 residues. DNA for the CDR3: TGTGCCAGCAGTCGGGACAGGGGAGATACGCAGTATTTT. It yields the protein CASSRDRGDTQYF.

This clone has just a few counts. V usage is TRBV25-1 and J usage is TRBJ2-7; 7 bases line up with TRBD2. This CDR3 is 14 amino acids long. Trimming at V came to 2 bases and at J to 4 bases, leaving 5 bases not matched to a gene. CDR1 and CDR2 (germline): MGHDK, SYGVNS. The CDR3 DNA sequence: TGTGCCAGCAGTGAACCGGGAGGAGGGTACGAGCAGTACTTC. Its translation is CASSEPGGGYEQYF.

This clone was counted only a few times. The chain joins TRBV5-1 to TRBJ1-4, with 7 bases aligning to TRBD1. CDR1 is SGHRS and CDR2 is YFSETQ in the germline V gene. The junction had 9 bases not matched to a gene; V was cut back by 0 bases and J by 10 bases. The CDR3 runs to 15 residues. CDR3 sequence: CASSLALGPGGKLFF. CDR3 in DNA: TGCGCCAGCAGCTTGGCCCTGGGCCCAGGGGGAAAACTGTTTTTT.

This clone appeared many times. The chain links TRBV6-5 to TRBJ2-1, with 7 bases aligning to TRBD2. The germline gives CDR1 MNHEY, CDR2 SVGAGI. The ends lost 2 bases at V and 9 bases at J; junction bases unmatched: 4. This CDR3 contains 13 residues. The CDR3 loop is CASSYQREGEQFF. The CDR3 DNA follows: TGTGCCAGCAGTTACCAGCGGGAAGGTGAGCAGTTCTTC.

The chain joins TRBV30 to TRBJ2-5, with D perhaps TRBD2 (5 bases). Deletions cut 0 bases from V and 1 base from J, with 15 bases between. Germline V gene sequence: CDR1 GTSNPN, CDR2 SVGIG (reference sequence). The CDR3 sequence is 16 residues long. CDR3 in DNA: TGTGCCTGGAGTGTACCCAGAGGGCGGGCCCAAGAGACCCAGTACTTC. Amino acid sequence: CAWSVPRGRAQETQYF. Based on the CDR3 plus reference TRBV30 and TRBJ2-5, the full variable domain is SQTIHQWPATLVQPVGSPLSLECTVEGTSNPNLYWYRQAAGRGLQLLFYSVGIGQISSEVPQNLSASRPQDRQFILSSKKLLLSDSGFYLCAWSVPRGRAQETQYFGPGTRLLVL.

As DNA, the CDR3 is TGTGCCAGCAGTGATCAGGGTGACGCCGGGGAGCTGTTTTTT. This codes for CASSDQGDAGELFF. This chain joins TRBV2 and TRBJ2-2, with TRBD1 as a possible D gene (5 bases). The V and J ends lost 3 bases and 6 bases respectively, with 11 bases between them. The CDR3 covers 14 residues. Germline CDR1 and CDR2: SNHLY and FYNNEI.

Comment on this clone: The sample carries other DNA sequences with the same CDR3. V is TRBV6-5 and J is TRBJ2-7; maybe TRBD2 (6 bases). Trimming took 8 bases from V and 2 from J, leaving 10 bases between them. The CDR3 has 12 residues. The germline gives CDR1 MNHEY, CDR2 SVGAGI. The CDR3 DNA sequence: TGTGCCAGCCGAGGAGGGACCTACGAGCAGTACTTC. Protein product: CASRGGTYEQYF.

Details on this clone: Other DNA sequences in this specimen translate into the identical CDR3. The chain couples TRBV29-1 to TRBJ2-1; D uncertain. From germline, CDR1 is SQVTM and CDR2 ANQGSEA. V lost 6 bases and J 6 bases, leaving 6 bases between the germline ends. The CDR3 runs to 10 residues. Here the CDR3 DNA reads TGCAGCGTGGGCGGCAATGAGCAGTTCTTC. Protein sequence: CSVGGNEQFF.

This rearrangement joins TRBV30 to TRBJ2-2; D ambiguous. Trimming took off 0 bases at V and 2 bases at J, with 7 bases between the two ends. The CDR3 covers 14 residues. Germline CDR1 is GTSNPN and CDR2 is SVGIG (reference sequence). CDR3 region: CAWSVRLNTGELFF. The CDR3 DNA reads TGTGCCTGGAGTGTACGGCTAAACACCGGGGAGCTGTTTTTT.

The V and J genes are TRBV6-6 and TRBJ2-1, with TRBD2 matching 11 bases. Germline V CDR1 and CDR2: MNHNY, SVGAGI (reference sequence). Losses at the gene ends were 7 bases for V and 6 bases for J; bases not matched to a gene: 8. CDR3 length: 15 residues. CDR3 sequence reads: CASKYSGGAGNEQFF. The DNA of the CDR3 is TGTGCCAGCAAATATAGCGGGGGGGCCGGCAATGAGCAGTTCTTC.